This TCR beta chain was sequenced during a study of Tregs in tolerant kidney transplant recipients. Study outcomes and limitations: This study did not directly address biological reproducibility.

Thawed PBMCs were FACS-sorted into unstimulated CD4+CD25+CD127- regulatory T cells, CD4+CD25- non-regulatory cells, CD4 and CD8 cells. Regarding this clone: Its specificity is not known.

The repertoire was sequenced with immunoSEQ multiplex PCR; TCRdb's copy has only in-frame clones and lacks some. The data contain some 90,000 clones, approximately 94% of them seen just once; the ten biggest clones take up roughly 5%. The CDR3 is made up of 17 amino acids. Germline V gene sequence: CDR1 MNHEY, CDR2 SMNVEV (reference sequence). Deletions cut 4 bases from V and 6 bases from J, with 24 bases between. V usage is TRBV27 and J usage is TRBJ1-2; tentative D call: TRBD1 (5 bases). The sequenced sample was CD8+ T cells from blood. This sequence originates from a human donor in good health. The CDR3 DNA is TGTGCCAGCAGTTACTTCTACCAGACCCAGGGTGGCGATGGCTACACCTTC. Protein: CASSYFYQTQGGDGYTF.